These 28 T cell receptor beta chains originate from one sample sequenced in a study of blood T cell repertoires in COVID-19. The protocol was immunoSEQ multiplex PCR, while the TCRdb copy is restricted to in-frame clones and leaves out a portion. This table holds fewer than 200,000 clones, about nine tenths found once. Sequencing used peripheral blood. Every receptor here comes from a man aged 65 to 85 with active or convalescent COVID-19.

V gene TRBV5-1 combines with J gene TRBJ2-1; TRBD2 matches 12 bases. The trim removed 4 bases at V and 2 bases at J, leaving 4 bases unmatched. CDR1 and CDR2 from the germline V gene are SGHRS and YFSETQ. There are 16 residues in the CDR3. The CDR3 DNA is TGCGCCAGCAGCACTCGACTAGCGGGGGCCTACAATGAGCAGTTCTTC. Translating gives CASSTRLAGAYNEQFF.

The V and J genes are TRBV11-2 and TRBJ1-1; D gene uncertain. CDR3 length equals 14 residues. Per germline, CDR1 SGHAT and CDR2 FQNNGV. The V end lost 5 bases, the J end lost 1 base, and 11 bases lay between the germline ends. The CDR3 DNA reads as TGTGCCAGCAGCCTCCCCGTTAGGAACACTGAAGCTTTCTTT. As protein: CASSLPVRNTEAFF.

This sequence joins TRBV4-3 and TRBJ1-3; D is unresolved. Trimming shortened V by 1 base and J by 0 bases, and 7 bases separated the two germline ends. The germline CDR1 and CDR2 sequences are LGHNA and YSLEER. The CDR3 consists of 15 residues. As DNA, the CDR3 is TGCGCCAGCAGCCAAGGACACAGCTCTGGAAACACCATATATTTT. Translated, it gives CASSQGHSSGNTIYF.

The V call is TRBV5-1, the J call TRBJ2-7; unclear D gene. The ends were cut back, 2 bases at V and 3 bases at J, with 9 bases in the middle. Germline assignment: CDR1 SGHRS and CDR2 YFSETQ. This CDR3 region has 13 residues. CDR3 sequence: CASSFPGVYEQYF. DNA for the CDR3: TGCGCCAGCAGCTTCCCCGGAGTCTACGAGCAGTACTTC.

The chain is built from TRBV19 and TRBJ1-5; D is uncertain. The CDR3 totals 14 residues. Germline V CDR1 and CDR2: LNHDA, SQIVND (reference sequence). The ends were cut back, 5 bases at V and 3 bases at J, with 11 bases in the middle. The CDR3 protein is CASSSQLFNQPQHF. The CDR3 nucleotides are TGTGCCAGTAGTTCACAGTTATTCAATCAGCCCCAGCATTTT.

The rearrangement uses TRBV28 and TRBJ1-2; possible D gene TRBD1, 6 bases. The germline V gene encodes CDR1 MDHEN and CDR2 SYDVKM. The CDR3 runs to 14 residues. V shed 2 bases and J shed 5 bases, with 12 bases lying between them. The CDR3 is CASSLLRQVYGYTF. CDR3 coding DNA: TGTGCCAGCAGTTTACTTCGACAGGTGTATGGCTACACCTTC.

The chain uses TRBV13 and TRBJ1-2; D is unresolved. This CDR3 has 13 amino acids. V gave up 5 bases and J gave up 4 bases, with 11 bases separating them. Germline V gene data show CDR1 as PRHDT and CDR2 as FYEKMQ (reference sequence). The CDR3 coding sequence is TGTGCCAGCAGCCTCCGCGGCCCCTATGGCTACACCTTC. Translating it yields CASSLRGPYGYTF.

The genes are TRBV18 and TRBJ1-4; 7 bases fit TRBD1. The CDR3 loop spans 16 amino acids. Germline CDR1 and CDR2: KGHSH and LQKENI. J lost 8 bases, V lost 1 base, and 10 bases had no gene match. CDR3 nucleotide sequence: TGTGCCAGCTCACCACGTCCACAGGGGTTACGAGAAAAACTGTTTTTT. Encoded protein: CASSPRPQGLREKLFF.

The V gene is TRBV6-6, the J gene TRBJ1-2; D gene uncertain. V lost 0 bases to trimming and J lost 6 bases, with 14 bases between them. CDR1 is MNHNY, CDR2 SVGAGI, per germline (reference sequence). This CDR3 has 15 amino acids. The CDR3 loop reads CASSYSHTELHGYTF. The CDR3 DNA reads TGTGCCAGCAGTTACTCCCATACAGAGCTGCATGGCTACACCTTC.

Here the CDR3 DNA reads TGTGCCAGCAGCTCTGTCAGGGGGAGCACTGAAGCTTTCTTT. Translating it yields CASSSVRGSTEAFF. The genes are TRBV7-2 and TRBJ1-1, with 7 bases matching TRBD1. Germline-derived CDR1 and CDR2 are SGHTA and FQGNSA. The V and J ends lost 4 bases and 4 bases, in that order; junction bases with no gene match: 6. The CDR3 totals 14 residues.

This clone has only a few counts. The genes are TRBV12-3 or TRBV12-4 and TRBJ1-2, with 7 nucleotides matching TRBD1. V gave up 8 bases and J gave up 6 bases; unmatched junction bases: 9. The CDR3 covers 13 residues. In DNA, the CDR3 is TGTGCCAGCTCTAAGGGACAGCCGGATGGCTACACCTTC. Amino acid sequence: CASSKGQPDGYTF.

The J gene is TRBJ1-1, the V gene TRBV5-3; no clear D gene. TRBV5-3 is an open reading frame, and its role is uncertain. This CDR3 contains 14 residues. V was trimmed by 0 bases and J by 3 bases, leaving 9 bases between them. CDR3 coding DNA: TGTGCCAGAAGCTTGGTTGCGGGAGACACTGAAGCTTTCTTT. Translation gives CARSLVAGDTEAFF.

The DNA of the CDR3 is TGTGCCAGTAAGGACAGGGGCCTAAGGGAGCAGTTCTTC. It codes for CASKDRGLREQFF. V and J are TRBV19 and TRBJ2-1, with 9 bases fitting TRBD1. V lost 7 bases to trimming and J lost 10 bases; unmatched junction nucleotides: 8. This CDR3 region has 13 residues. The germline gives CDR1 LNHDA, CDR2 SQIVND (reference sequence).

This chain uses TRBV19 with TRBJ1-6; 9 bases are shared with TRBD1. Trimming cost V 7 bases and J 7 bases; bases outside gene matches: 5. CDR3 size: 14 residues. Germline V gene sequence: CDR1 LNHDA, CDR2 SQIVND (reference sequence). CDR3 bases: TGTGCCAGTACCCCGACAGGGGGAAATTCACCCCTCCACTTT. Protein product: CASTPTGGNSPLHF.

This clone was recorded once. The chain joins TRBV7-2 to TRBJ2-1, with no clear D. The germline gives CDR1 SGHTA, CDR2 FQGNSA. V was clipped by 4 bases and J by 5 bases, with 12 bases between them. The CDR3 consists of 14 residues. Written as DNA, the CDR3 is TGTGCCAGCAGCTCCCCCCCGCCTAACAATGAGCAGTTCTTC. Residues: CASSSPPPNNEQFF.

The rearrangement uses TRBV11-3 and TRBJ2-7; D possibly corresponds to TRBD1 (8 bases). Germline CDR1 SGHNT, CDR2 YENEEA. The CDR3 extends over 15 amino acids. The ends were cut back, 5 bases at V and 3 bases at J, with 17 bases in the middle. The CDR3, as DNA: TGTGCCAGCAGCCCCCTGACAGGGGAGGGCTACGAGCAGTACTTC. Its translation is CASSPLTGEGYEQYF.

This chain joins TRBV6-2 or TRBV6-3 and TRBJ2-3, with D maybe TRBD1 (5 bases). Between the trimmed V and J ends, which lost 2 bases and 4 bases, there was a span of 19 bases. Germline CDR1 MNHEY, CDR2 SVGEGT. This CDR3 comprises 17 residues. The DNA of the CDR3 is TGTGCCAGCAGTTACGATAGGGGCCGTCCGGGCCCAGATACGCAGTATTTT. This translates into CASSYDRGRPGPDTQYF.

J is TRBJ2-7 and V is TRBV6-2 or TRBV6-3, with 9 bases identical to TRBD1. After removal of 4 bases from V and 2 bases from J, the junction contained 6 bases not matched to a gene. The length of the CDR3 is 15 residues. Germline CDR1 and CDR2: MNHEY and SVGEGT. The CDR3 DNA is TGTGCCAGCAGTTCCCCTGACAGGGGGACCTACGAGCAGTACTTC. Its protein is CASSSPDRGTYEQYF.

The CDR3: CASSFQGGYTEAFF. For the CDR3, the DNA is TGTGCCAGCAGTTTCCAGGGAGGGTACACTGAAGCTTTCTTT. The chain is built from TRBV27 and TRBJ1-1; D might be TRBD1 (5 bases). The V end lost 3 bases, the J end lost 3 bases, and 11 bases lay between the germline ends. The CDR3 is 14 residues long. In germline, CDR1 is MNHEY, CDR2 SMNVEV (reference sequence).

This clone is large. This chain joins TRBV10-3 and TRBJ1-1, with D possibly matching TRBD1 (5 bases). CDR1 is ENHRY and CDR2 is SYGVKD in the germline V gene. Trimming stripped 3 bases from V and 1 base from J, with 9 bases between. This CDR3 has 14 amino acids. The CDR3 sequence is CAISEPGGNTEAFF. The CDR3 bases are TGTGCCATCAGTGAACCGGGGGGGAACACTGAAGCTTTCTTT.

The sample holds one count of this clone. The chain is built from TRBV10-1 and TRBJ2-2, with D perhaps being TRBD1 or TRBD2 (5 bases each). V was cut by 6 bases and J by 7 bases, with 12 bases left in between. Germline-derived CDR1 and CDR2 are WNHNN and SYGVQD (reference sequence). This CDR3 has 13 residues. The CDR3 sequence: CASREGRDGELFF. CDR3 nucleotide sequence: TGCGCCAGCAGAGAGGGCAGGGACGGGGAGCTGTTTTTT.

The chain couples TRBV11-3 to TRBJ1-5, with 8 positions matching TRBD1. The germline V gene encodes CDR1 SGHNT and CDR2 YENEEA. J was trimmed by 7 bases and V by 3 bases; bases with no gene match: 8. CDR3 length: 15 residues. CDR3 loop: CASSFRGQGWQPQHF. The CDR3 DNA reads TGTGCCAGCAGCTTCAGGGGGCAGGGGTGGCAGCCCCAGCATTTT.

This chain connects TRBV2 to TRBJ2-7, with D unresolved. V gave up 3 bases and J gave up 2 bases, with 8 bases separating them. Germline V gene sequence: CDR1 SNHLY, CDR2 FYNNEI. The CDR3 is 13 residues long. Here the CDR3 DNA reads TGTGCCAGCAGTGAGGGCAGCCCCTACGAGCAGTACTTC. It encodes CASSEGSPYEQYF. The whole variable domain, filled in from reference TRBV2 and TRBJ2-7, reads EPEVTQTPSHQVTQMGQEVILRCVPISNHLYFYWYRQILGQKVEFLVSFYNNEISEKSEIFDDQFSVERPDGSNFTLKIRSTKLEDSAMYFCASSEGSPYEQYFGPGTRLTVT.

The rearrangement links TRBV6-2 or TRBV6-3 to TRBJ1-3; weak D call: TRBD1 (6 bases). Germline V lookup: CDR1 MNHEY, CDR2 SVGEGT. Trimming removed 6 bases from V and 4 bases from J, with 22 bases in between. CDR3 length: 17 amino acids. The CDR3: CASSQLSTTGTGNTIYF. In DNA, the CDR3 is TGTGCCAGCAGCCAGCTATCAACTACAGGGACCGGAAACACCATATATTTT.

The V call is TRBV11-2, the J call TRBJ2-5; tentatively, D is TRBD2 (6 bases). In germline, CDR1 is SGHAT, CDR2 FQNNGV. The CDR3 is made up of 14 amino acids. The germline V and J ends were trimmed by 3 bases and 5 bases, with 13 bases remaining between them. The CDR3 spells CASSFSGAGETQYF. CDR3 DNA sequence: TGTGCCAGCAGCTTTTCCGGGGCGGGGGAGACCCAGTACTTC.

The chain joins TRBV6-2 or TRBV6-3 to TRBJ2-7; D is possibly TRBD1 (6 bases). The CDR3 is 12 residues long. V was clipped by 6 bases and J by 6 bases, with 12 bases between them. Germline loops: CDR1 MNHEY, CDR2 SVGEGT. The CDR3 DNA reads as TGTGCCAGCAGCCAGAGAGGGGGCGAGCAGTACTTC. Amino acids: CASSQRGGEQYF.

The chain uses TRBV6-5 and TRBJ1-2, with no clear D. Germline assignment: CDR1 MNHEY and CDR2 SVGAGI. This CDR3 contains 14 residues. V lost 4 bases, J lost 3 bases, and 12 bases lay in between. The CDR3 DNA reads as TGTGCCAGCAGTTCCCCAACCGGGGACTATGGCTACACCTTC. It yields the protein CASSSPTGDYGYTF.

The rearrangement links TRBV30 to TRBJ1-5; D may be TRBD1 (6 bases). From germline, CDR1 is GTSNPN and CDR2 SVGIG (reference sequence). The CDR3 runs to 13 residues. V lost 4 bases and J 1 base, leaving 8 bases between the germline ends. CDR3 nucleotide sequence: TGTGCCTGGAATACAGGGAGCAATCAGCCCCAGCATTTT. Translation gives CAWNTGSNQPQHF.